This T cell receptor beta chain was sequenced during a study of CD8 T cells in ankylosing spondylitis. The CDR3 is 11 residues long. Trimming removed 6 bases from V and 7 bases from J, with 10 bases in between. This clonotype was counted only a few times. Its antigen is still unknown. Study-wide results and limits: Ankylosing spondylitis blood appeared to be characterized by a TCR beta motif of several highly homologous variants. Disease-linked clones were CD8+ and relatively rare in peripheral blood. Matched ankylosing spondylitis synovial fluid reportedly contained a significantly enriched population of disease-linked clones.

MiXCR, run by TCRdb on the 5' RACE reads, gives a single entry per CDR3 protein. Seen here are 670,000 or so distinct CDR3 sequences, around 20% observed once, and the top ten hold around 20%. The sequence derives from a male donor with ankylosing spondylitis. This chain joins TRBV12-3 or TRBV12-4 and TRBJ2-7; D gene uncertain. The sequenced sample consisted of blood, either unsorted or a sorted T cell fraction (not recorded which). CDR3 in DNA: TGTGCCAGCAGCACACTTGGAGAGCAGTACTTC. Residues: CASSTLGEQYF.